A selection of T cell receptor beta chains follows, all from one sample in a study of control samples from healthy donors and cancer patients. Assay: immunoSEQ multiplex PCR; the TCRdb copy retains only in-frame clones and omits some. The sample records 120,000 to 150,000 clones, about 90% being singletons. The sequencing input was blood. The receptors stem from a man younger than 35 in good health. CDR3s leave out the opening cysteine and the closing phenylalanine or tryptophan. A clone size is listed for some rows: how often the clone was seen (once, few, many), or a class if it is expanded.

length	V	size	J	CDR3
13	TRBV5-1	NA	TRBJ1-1	ASSPDQGWNTEAF
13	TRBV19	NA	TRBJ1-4	ASTSNHATNEKLF
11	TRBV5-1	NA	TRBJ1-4	ASSLDRNEKLF
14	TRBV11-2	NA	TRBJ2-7	ASSSTGTGWTYEQY
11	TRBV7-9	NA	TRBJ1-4	ASSFTPGEKLF
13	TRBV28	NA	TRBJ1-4	ASSLFGTGFEKLF
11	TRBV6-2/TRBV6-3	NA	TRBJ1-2	ASSQGASYGYT
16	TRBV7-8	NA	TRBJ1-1	ASSLPRDGAGSNTEAF
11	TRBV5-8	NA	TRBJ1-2	ASSKLQGYGYT
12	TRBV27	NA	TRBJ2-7	ASSLGRGPYEQY
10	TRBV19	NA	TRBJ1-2	ASSIQQEGYT
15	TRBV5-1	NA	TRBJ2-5	ASSPASSTDHPGTQY
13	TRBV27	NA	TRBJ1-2	ASSFSSTDDYGYT
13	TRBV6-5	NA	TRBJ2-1	ASRTGTGGDNEQF
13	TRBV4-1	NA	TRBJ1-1	ASSQGQGASTEAF
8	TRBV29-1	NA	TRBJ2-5	SVRDETQY
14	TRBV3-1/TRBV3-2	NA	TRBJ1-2	ASSPSSTRKLYGYT
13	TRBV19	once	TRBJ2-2	ASGGVYANTGELF
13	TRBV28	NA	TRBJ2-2	ASSPSRGQGGELF
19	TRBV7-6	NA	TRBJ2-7	ASSLGPGHGPTQFSSYEQY
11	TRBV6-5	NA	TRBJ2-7	ASSPDRPYEQY
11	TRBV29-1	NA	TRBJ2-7	SVRQAGGYEQY
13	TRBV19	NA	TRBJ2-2	ASKIDREGTGELF
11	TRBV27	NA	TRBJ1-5	ASRKQQGQPQH
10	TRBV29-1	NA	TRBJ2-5	SVAPSQETQY
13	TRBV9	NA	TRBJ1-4	ASSVGTLTNEKLF
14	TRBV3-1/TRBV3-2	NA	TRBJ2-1	ASSPAFGGGPGEQF
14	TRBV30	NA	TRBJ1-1	ALSTGQAIGDTEAF
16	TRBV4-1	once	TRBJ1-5	ASSQEGDKGQINQPQH
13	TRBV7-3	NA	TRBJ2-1	ASSLNPGRIDEQF
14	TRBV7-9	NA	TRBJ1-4	ASSSAGLATNEKLF
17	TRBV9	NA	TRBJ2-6	ASSVVGQVIHSGANVLT
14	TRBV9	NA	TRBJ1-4	ASSVGQGELGEKLF
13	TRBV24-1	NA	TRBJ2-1	ATSPRGATYNEQF
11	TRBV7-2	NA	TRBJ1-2	ASSLMGARGYT
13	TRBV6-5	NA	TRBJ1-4	ASSRTLATNEKLF
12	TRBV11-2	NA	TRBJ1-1	ASSLQGRGTEAF
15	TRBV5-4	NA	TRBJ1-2	ASSVRGQGASGYGYT
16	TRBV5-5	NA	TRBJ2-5	ASSSGLFGGPYQETQY
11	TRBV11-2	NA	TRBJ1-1	ASSLVLVAEAF
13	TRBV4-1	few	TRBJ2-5	ASSPRGGQGETQY
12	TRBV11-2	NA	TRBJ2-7	ASSLGGGAYEQY
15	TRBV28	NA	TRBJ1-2	AIEVPPGQGIWYGYT
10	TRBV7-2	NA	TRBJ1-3	ASSLDRNTIY
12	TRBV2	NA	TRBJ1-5	ASSGGQWGQPQH
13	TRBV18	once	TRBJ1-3	ASSPDWDSGNTIY
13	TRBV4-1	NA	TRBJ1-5	ASSQWQGEDQPQH
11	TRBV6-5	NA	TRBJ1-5	ASSPLHDQPQH
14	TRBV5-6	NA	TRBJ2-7	ASSLATGGPTYEQY
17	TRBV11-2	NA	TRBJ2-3	ASSLGGLAGPSSTDTQY